The T cell receptor beta chain under discussion was sequenced for a study of blood T cell repertoires in COVID-19. The CDR3 totals 11 residues. CDR1 SQVTM and CDR2 ANQGSEA come from the germline V gene. V lost 7 bases and J lost 7; bases outside the gene matches: 6. Clones were read by immunoSEQ multiplex PCR, and TCRdb kept only the in-frame ones, dropping some. The sample lists fewer than 250,000 clones; about four fifths were seen once. Sequencing was done on a sample of PBMCs or T cells enriched from blood (not recorded which). The clonotype comes from a woman in her thirties or forties who had been exposed to COVID-19. The chain links TRBV29-1 to TRBJ1-2; 7 bases are shared with TRBD1. CDR3 nucleotide sequence: TGCAGCGGCGGGACAGACACTGGCTACACCTTC. This gives the protein CSGGTDTGYTF.